The text below deals with one T cell receptor beta chain. The CDR3 runs 16 residues. J lost 4 bases, V lost 3 bases, and 12 bases had no gene match. In germline, CDR1 is DFQATT, CDR2 SNEGSKA (reference sequence). This specimen belongs to a study of T cells in Graves' hyperthyroidism and ophthalmopathy. Diagnoses were made from clinical symptoms, serum measures (thyroxine and TRAb), thyroid ultrasound and orbital computed tomography. Any symptoms of ophthalmopathy came after the first hyperthyroidism diagnosis, from which the blood sample dates. Using RNA transcripts as the source, TCR beta CDR3 regions were amplified. RT-PCR in the first round (using the HTBI primer set) targeted the TCR CDR3. MiXCR was run by TCRdb on the multiplex PCR reads, yielding one entry per CDR3 protein. The sample carries around 700,000 distinct CDR3 sequences, around a sixth recorded once.

The clonotype originates from a woman aged 45-65 years with Graves' hyperthyroidism that later progressed to Graves' ophthalmopathy. This chain joins TRBV20-1 and TRBJ2-3; 8 nucleotides line up with TRBD2. Input material: blood. The CDR3: CSARKFGGAFPDTQYF. The CDR3 DNA is TGCAGTGCTAGGAAGTTCGGGGGGGCTTTCCCAGATACGCAGTATTTT.